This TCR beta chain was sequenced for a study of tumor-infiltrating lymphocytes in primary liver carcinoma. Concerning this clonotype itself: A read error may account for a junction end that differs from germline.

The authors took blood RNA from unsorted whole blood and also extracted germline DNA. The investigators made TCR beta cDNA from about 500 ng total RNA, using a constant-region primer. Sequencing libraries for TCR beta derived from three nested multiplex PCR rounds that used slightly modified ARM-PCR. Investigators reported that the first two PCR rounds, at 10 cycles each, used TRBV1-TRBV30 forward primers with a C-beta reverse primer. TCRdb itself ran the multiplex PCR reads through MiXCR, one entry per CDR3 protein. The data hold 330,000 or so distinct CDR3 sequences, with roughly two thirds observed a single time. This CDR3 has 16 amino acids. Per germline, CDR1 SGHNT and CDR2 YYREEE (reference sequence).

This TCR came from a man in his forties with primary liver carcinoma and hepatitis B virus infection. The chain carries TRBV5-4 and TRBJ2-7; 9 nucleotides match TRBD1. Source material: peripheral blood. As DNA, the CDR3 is TGTGCCATCAGCTCATACGGTGGGACAGGGATGGACGAGCAGTACTTC. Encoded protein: CAISSYGGTGMDEQYF.